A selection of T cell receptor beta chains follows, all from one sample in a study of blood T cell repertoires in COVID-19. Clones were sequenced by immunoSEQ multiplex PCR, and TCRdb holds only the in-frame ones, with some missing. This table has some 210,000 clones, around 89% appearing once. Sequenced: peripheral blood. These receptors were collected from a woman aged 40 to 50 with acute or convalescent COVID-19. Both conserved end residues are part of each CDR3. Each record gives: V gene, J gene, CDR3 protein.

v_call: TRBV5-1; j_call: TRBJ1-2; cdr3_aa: CASSSGGTGSGYTF
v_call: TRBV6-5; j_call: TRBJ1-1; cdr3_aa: CASSYRGVGTEAFF
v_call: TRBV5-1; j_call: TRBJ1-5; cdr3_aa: CASSFQGDVGQPQHF
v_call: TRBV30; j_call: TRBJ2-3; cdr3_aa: CAWRSAGNTDTQYF
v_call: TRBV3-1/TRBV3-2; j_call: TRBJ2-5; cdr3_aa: CASSQFGALGETQYF
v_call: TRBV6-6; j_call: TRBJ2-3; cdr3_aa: CASERTVITDTQYF
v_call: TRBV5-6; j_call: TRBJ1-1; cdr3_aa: CASSLALPPTEAFF
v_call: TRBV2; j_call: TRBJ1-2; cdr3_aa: CASSEDERNGYTF
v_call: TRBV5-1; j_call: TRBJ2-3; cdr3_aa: CASSFVGGTDTQYF
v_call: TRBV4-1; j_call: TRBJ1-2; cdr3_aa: CASSQDRRTGTGYTF
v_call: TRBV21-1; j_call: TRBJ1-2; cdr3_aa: CASSTKKRGFGYGYTF
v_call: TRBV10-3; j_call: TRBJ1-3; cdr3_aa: CAISEQGYTIYF
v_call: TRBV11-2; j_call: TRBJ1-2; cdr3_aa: CASSSPTGNGYTF
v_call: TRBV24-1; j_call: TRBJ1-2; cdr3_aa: CATSVLRNCYGYTF
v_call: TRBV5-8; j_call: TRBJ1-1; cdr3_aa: CASSSGQWVNTEAFF
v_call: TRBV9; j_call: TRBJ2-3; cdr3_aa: CASSIDWNSGEAQYF
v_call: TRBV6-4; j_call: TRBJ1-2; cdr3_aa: CASSDSGGDYGYTF
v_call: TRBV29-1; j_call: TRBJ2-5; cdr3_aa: CSVVVRGHPQETQYF
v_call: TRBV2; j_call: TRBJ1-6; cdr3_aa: CASSADRVRNNSPLHF
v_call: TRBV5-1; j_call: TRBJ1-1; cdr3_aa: CASSLDRGRRAFF
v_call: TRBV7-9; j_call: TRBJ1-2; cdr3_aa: CASSARQGSYGYTF
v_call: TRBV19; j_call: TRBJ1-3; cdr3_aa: CASSIGALRTGGPPGNTIYF
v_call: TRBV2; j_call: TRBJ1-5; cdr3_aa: CASSGEQGPPQHF
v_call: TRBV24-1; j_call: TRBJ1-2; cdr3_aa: CATSDWGQGYGYTF
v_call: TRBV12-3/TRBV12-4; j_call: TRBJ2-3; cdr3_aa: CASSGTGSDTQYF
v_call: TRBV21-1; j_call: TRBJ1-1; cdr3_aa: CASSKARCDLQGINTEAFF
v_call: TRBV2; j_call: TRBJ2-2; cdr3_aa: CASSWDRATGELFF
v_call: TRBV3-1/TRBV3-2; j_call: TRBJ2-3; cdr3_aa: CASTKGLAGGLDTQYF
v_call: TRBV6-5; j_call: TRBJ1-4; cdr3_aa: CASSYDRVQLEKLFF
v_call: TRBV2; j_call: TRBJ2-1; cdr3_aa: CASSARLAGGDNEQFF
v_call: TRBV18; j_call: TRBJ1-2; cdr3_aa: CASSPPRQGRVTHYGYTF
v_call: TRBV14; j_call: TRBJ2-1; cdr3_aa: CASSPYSGTGGFSEQFF
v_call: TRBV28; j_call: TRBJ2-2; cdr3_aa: CASSFADGELFF
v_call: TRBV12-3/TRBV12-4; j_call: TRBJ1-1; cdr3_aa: CASSLARGEAFF
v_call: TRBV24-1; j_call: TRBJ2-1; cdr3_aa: CATSDLAGGTYNEQFF
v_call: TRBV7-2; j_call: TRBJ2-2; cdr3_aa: CASRSGQGANTGELFF
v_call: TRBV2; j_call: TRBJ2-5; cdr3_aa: CASTGGARHGETQYF
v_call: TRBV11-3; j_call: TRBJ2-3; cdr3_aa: CASSLGVATPDTQYF
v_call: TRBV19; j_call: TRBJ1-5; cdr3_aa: CASSTALNQPQHF
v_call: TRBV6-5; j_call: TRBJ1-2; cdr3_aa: CASSYSLANYGYTF
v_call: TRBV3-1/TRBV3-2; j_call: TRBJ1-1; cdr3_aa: CASSHSDRDTEAFF
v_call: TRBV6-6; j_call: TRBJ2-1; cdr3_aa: CASSYSSVNEQFF
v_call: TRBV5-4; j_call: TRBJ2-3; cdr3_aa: CASSRGTDTQYF
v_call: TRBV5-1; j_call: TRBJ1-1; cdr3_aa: CASSGQGARTEAFF
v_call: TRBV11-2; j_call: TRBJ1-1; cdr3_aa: CASNRDRVNTEAFF
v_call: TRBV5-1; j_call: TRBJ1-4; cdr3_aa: CASSPRGRAVDEKLFF
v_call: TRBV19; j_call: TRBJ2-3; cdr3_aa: CASRRLAGWDTQYF
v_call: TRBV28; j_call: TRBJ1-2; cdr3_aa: CASSRSNTGVGYTF
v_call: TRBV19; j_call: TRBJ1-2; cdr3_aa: CASSKAGRGNYGYTF
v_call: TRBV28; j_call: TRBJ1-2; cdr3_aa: CASSLKHRGGYTF
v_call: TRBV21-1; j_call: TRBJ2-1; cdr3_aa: CASSRVRGDLGQFF
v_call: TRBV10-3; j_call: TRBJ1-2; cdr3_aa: CAISESTNRGRSF
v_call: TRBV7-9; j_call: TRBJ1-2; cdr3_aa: CASSSPGTDQSYGYTF